The 11 T cell receptor beta chains listed next were all sequenced from one sample in a study of T-cell reconstitution after alpha-beta-depleted transplantation in children. Unique molecular identifiers featured in how the TCRbeta library was prepared. TCRdb recomputed calls from the PCR reads with MiXCR, one row per CDR3 protein. The sample includes a few hundred thousand distinct CDR3 sequences, around an eighth seen only once; the top ten take approximately 5.4%. The sequences come from PBMCs from the stem cell graft donor, collected from the stem cell graft. These receptors all stem from a human donor who donated a stem cell graft to a child with combined immunodeficiency.

The chain carries TRBV29-1 and TRBJ1-2, with no clear D. Germline lookup yields CDR1 SQVTM and CDR2 ANQGSEA. The CDR3 has 12 amino acids. V was trimmed by 3 bases and J by 5 bases, leaving 10 bases between them. The CDR3 DNA reads TGCAGCGTTGAGGTCCTGGGGTATGGCTACACCTTC. Its translation: CSVEVLGYGYTF.

The chain employs TRBV6-2 or TRBV6-3 and TRBJ1-2; TRBD1 might be the D (5 bases). Germline V gene data show CDR1 as MNHEY and CDR2 as SVGEGT. This CDR3 has 13 residues. V was clipped by 3 bases and J by 4 bases, with 9 bases between them. The CDR3: CASSYWGGYGYTF. The CDR3 DNA is TGTGCCAGCAGTTATTGGGGCGGCTATGGCTACACCTTC.

The chain carries TRBV12-3 or TRBV12-4 and TRBJ1-1; 8 bases align to TRBD1. Trimming removed 7 bases from V and 1 base from J; junction bases left unmatched: 2. The CDR3 has 13 amino acids. For the CDR3, the DNA is TGTGCCAGCATTGGGACAGGGAACACTGAAGCTTTCTTT. It codes for CASIGTGNTEAFF.

The chain employs TRBV29-1 and TRBJ2-7, with 9 bases matching TRBD2. Germline CDR1 SQVTM, CDR2 ANQGSEA. Germline trimming cut 6 bases from V and 2 bases from J; bases unmatched to any gene: 8. The CDR3 sequence is 14 residues long. CDR3 residues: CSVPSGTLPYEQYF. The CDR3, as DNA: TGCAGCGTCCCTAGCGGGACCCTTCCCTACGAGCAGTACTTC.

This clonotype was recorded many times. The chain combines TRBV11-2 with TRBJ2-1, with 13 bases that match TRBD2. CDR1 and CDR2 (germline): SGHAT, FQNNGV. The CDR3 contains 16 residues. J gave up 14 bases and V 0 bases, and 10 bases lay outside the gene matches. The CDR3 reads CASSLDRLAGGQFEFF. CDR3 sequence (DNA): TGTGCCAGCAGCTTAGATCGACTAGCGGGAGGCCAGTTCGAGTTCTTC.

This chain links TRBV5-6 with TRBJ2-7; D gene uncertain. The CDR3 totals 13 residues. Trimming took 1 base from V and 3 from J, leaving 8 bases between them. The germline CDR1 and CDR2 sequences are SGHDT and YYEEEE. Here the CDR3 DNA reads TGTGCCAGCAGCTTGAATGGTTACTACGAGCAGTACTTC. It yields the protein CASSLNGYYEQYF.

There are many counts of this clonotype. The V call is TRBV6-1, the J call TRBJ2-1, with D hard to call. Germline V gives CDR1 MNHNS, CDR2 SASEGT. The CDR3 consists of 12 residues. With 2 bases removed from V and 6 bases from J, the gap between germline ends came to 5 bases. CDR3 loop: CASSEIFNEQFF. CDR3 nucleotides: TGTGCCAGCAGTGAAATTTTCAATGAGCAGTTCTTC.

This clonotype was detected ten times or more. The J gene is TRBJ2-3, the V gene TRBV6-5; D is ambiguous. The CDR3 spans 13 residues. The germline gives CDR1 MNHEY, CDR2 SVGAGI. V lost 0 bases, J lost 4 bases, and 5 bases lay in between. The CDR3 sequence is CASSYSLADTQYF. The CDR3 coding sequence is TGTGCCAGCAGTTACTCTCTGGCAGATACGCAGTATTTT.

This clonotype showed up just a few times. The rearrangement joins TRBV2 to TRBJ2-7; TRBD1 matches at 10 bases. V shed 3 bases and J 4 bases; nucleotides not matched to a gene: 6. CDR1 SNHLY and CDR2 FYNNEI come from the germline V gene. CDR3 size: 15 residues. CDR3 DNA sequence: TGTGCCAGCAGTGATTCTCGGACAGGGGGGTACGAGCAGTACTTC. Protein product: CASSDSRTGGYEQYF.

This clonotype was seen ten or more times. The V and J genes are TRBV10-2 and TRBJ2-5; 8 bases align to TRBD1. Germline V gene sequence: CDR1 WSHSY, CDR2 SAAADI. The CDR3 is made up of 13 amino acids. V lost 8 bases to trimming and J lost 1 base; unmatched junction nucleotides: 3. In DNA, the CDR3 is TGCGCCAGCGGGGGACAGGTCCAAGAGACCCAGTACTTC. Encoded protein: CASGGQVQETQYF.

The V gene is TRBV25-1, the J gene TRBJ2-3; D not resolved. Germline V gene data show CDR1 as MGHDK and CDR2 as SYGVNS. The CDR3 length is 15 residues. V gave up 6 bases and J gave up 5 bases, with 18 bases separating them. Here the CDR3 DNA reads TGTGCCAGCAGGGCCATACGGGCAGGCCAAGATACGCAGTATTTT. Encoded protein: CASRAIRAGQDTQYF.